The 11 T cell receptor beta chains below were found in one sample sequenced in a study of OX40 agonist ivuxolimab in advanced cancers. TCRdb keeps only in-frame clones here, not all; method: immunoSEQ multiplex PCR. There are fewer than 85,000 clones in the sample; 70% to 90% occur only once, and 0.6% to 0.9% lies in the top ten. Sample: CD4+ or CD8+ T cells sorted from blood, taken in a trial of the OX40 agonist ivuxolimab. The receptors were sampled from an adult with an advanced solid tumor such as melanoma, head and neck, liver or kidney cancer.

The DNA of the CDR3 is TGTGCCAGCAGTTACCTTCTCGGCAACAGCTACAATGAGCAGTTCTTC. Residues: CASSYLLGNSYNEQFF. V usage is TRBV6-5 and J usage is TRBJ2-1; D unresolved. V was cut by 2 bases and J by 3 bases, with 14 bases left in between. Germline values: CDR1 MNHEY, CDR2 SVGAGI. This CDR3 has 16 amino acids.

V is TRBV7-8 and J is TRBJ1-2; D gene uncertain. The CDR3 runs to 17 residues. V shed 3 bases and J shed 5 bases, with 22 bases lying between them. The germline gives CDR1 SGHVS, CDR2 FQNEAQ. The CDR3 here is CASSLSGSAGLVYGYTF. The CDR3 DNA sequence: TGTGCCAGCAGCTTGTCCGGTTCGGCCGGTCTGGTTTATGGCTACACCTTC.

This chain joins TRBV5-6 and TRBJ2-7, with 9 bases fitting TRBD1. Per germline, CDR1 SGHDT and CDR2 YYEEEE. The CDR3 spans 15 residues. The V and J ends lost 6 bases and 2 bases, in that order; junction bases with no gene match: 9. The CDR3 nucleotides are TGTGCCAGCACCTTACCGGGACAGGGAACCTACGAGCAGTACTTC. Its translation: CASTLPGQGTYEQYF.

The table lists this clone with a count of one. V and J are TRBV27 and TRBJ1-4; D is perhaps TRBD1 (5 bases). Trimming cost V 4 bases and J 0 bases, with 9 bases left between them. The CDR3 runs 15 residues. Germline V gene data show CDR1 as MNHEY and CDR2 as SMNVEV (reference sequence). CDR3 sequence (DNA): TGTGCCAGCAGTTCCCAGGGAGCAACTAATGAAAAACTGTTTTTT. Amino acids: CASSSQGATNEKLFF.

The V gene is TRBV7-8, the J gene TRBJ2-7; D is perhaps TRBD1 (6 bases). V lost 5 bases to trimming and J lost 2 bases, with 16 bases between them. The CDR3 has 15 residues. CDR1 is SGHVS, CDR2 FQNEAQ, per germline. The CDR3 sequence: CASSPRTDRTYEQYF. The CDR3 DNA reads TGTGCCAGCAGCCCAAGGACAGATAGAACCTACGAGCAGTACTTC. Looking up the rest from reference TRBV7-8 and TRBJ2-7 gives the full variable domain: GAGVSQSPRYKVAKRGQDVALRCDPISGHVSLFWYQQALGQGPEFLTYFQNEAQLDKSGLPSDRFFAERPEGSVSTLKIQRTQQEDSAVYLCASSPRTDRTYEQYFGPGTRLTVT.

The chain carries TRBV10-1 and TRBJ2-1; TRBD2 aligns across 13 bases. CDR1 and CDR2 from the germline V gene are WNHNN and SYGVQD (reference sequence). The CDR3 loop spans 15 amino acids. J was trimmed by 5 bases and V by 2 bases; bases with no gene match: 0. CDR3 sequence: CASSETSGRDNEQFF. The CDR3 DNA is TGCGCCAGCAGTGAGACTAGCGGGAGGGACAATGAGCAGTTCTTC.

The rearrangement joins TRBV5-1 to TRBJ1-5, with 7 bases identical to TRBD1. J gave up 2 bases and V 0 bases, and 8 bases lay outside the gene matches. Germline V gene lookup returns CDR1 SGHRS and CDR2 YFSETQ. There are 17 residues in the CDR3. In DNA, the CDR3 is TGCGCCAGCAGCTTGGGCCTGGAGGGGGCTGGCAATCAGCCCCAGCATTTT. Protein sequence: CASSLGLEGAGNQPQHF. The variable domain in full, completed from reference TRBV5-1 and TRBJ1-5, reads KAGVTQTPRYLIKTRGQQVTLSCSPISGHRSVSWYQQTPGQGLQFLFEYFSETQRNKGNFPGRFSGRQFSNSRSEMNVSTLELGDSALYLCASSLGLEGAGNQPQHFGDGTRLSIL.

V gene TRBV25-1 combines with J gene TRBJ2-7; 7 bases match TRBD1. The CDR3 extends over 12 amino acids. The germline V gene encodes CDR1 MGHDK and CDR2 SYGVNS. Losses at the gene ends were 5 bases for V and 10 bases for J; bases not matched to a gene: 8. CDR3 region: CASSIWTGVQYF. CDR3 DNA: TGTGCCAGCAGTATATGGACAGGCGTACAGTACTTC.

In this sample, this clone turned up once. The V gene is TRBV18, the J gene TRBJ2-5, with 7 positions matching TRBD2. The CDR3 spans 14 residues. Germline lookup yields CDR1 KGHSH and CDR2 LQKENI. With 3 bases clipped from V and 4 bases from J, the junction kept 5 bases outside the gene matches. CDR3 bases: TGTGCCAGCTCACCTCAAGCGGGGAGAGAGACCCAGTACTTC. Amino acid sequence: CASSPQAGRETQYF.

This clone was counted once. V is TRBV15 and J is TRBJ2-2; 7 nucleotides match TRBD1. Trimming took 1 base from V and 5 from J; bases not matched to a gene: 4. Germline lookup yields CDR1 LNHNV and CDR2 YYDKDF (reference sequence). The CDR3 length is 15 residues. The CDR3 nucleotides read TGTGCCACCAGCAGAGCGAGGGGGCGGACCGGGGAGCTGTTTTTT. This sequence encodes CATSRARGRTGELFF.

This sequence joins TRBV20-1 and TRBJ1-2; no clear D gene. The CDR3 contains 9 residues. V was pared by 6 bases and J by 4 bases, with 3 bases between. Germline V gene sequence: CDR1 DFQATT, CDR2 SNEGSKA (reference sequence). The CDR3 sequence: CSASYGYTF. DNA of the CDR3: TGCAGTGCGAGCTATGGCTACACCTTC.